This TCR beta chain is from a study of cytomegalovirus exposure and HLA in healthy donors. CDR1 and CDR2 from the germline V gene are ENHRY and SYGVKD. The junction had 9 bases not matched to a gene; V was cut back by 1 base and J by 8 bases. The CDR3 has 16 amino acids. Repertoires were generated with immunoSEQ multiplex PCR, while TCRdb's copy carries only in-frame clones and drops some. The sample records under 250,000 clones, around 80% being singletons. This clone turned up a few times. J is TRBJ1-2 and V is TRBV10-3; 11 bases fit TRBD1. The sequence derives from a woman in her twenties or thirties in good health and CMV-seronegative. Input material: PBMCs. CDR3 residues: CAISEFRTGGLEGYTF. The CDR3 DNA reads TGTGCCATCAGTGAGTTTAGGACAGGGGGCTTAGAAGGCTACACCTTC.